A selection of T cell receptor beta chains follows, all from one sample in a study of spatial heterogeneity in lung cancer. TCRdb re-analysed the 5' RACE reads in MiXCR, keeping a single row per CDR3 protein. Among 3,600 or so distinct CDR3 sequences listed, approximately 7% were seen once. The sample in question was normal lung tissue next to the tumor, obtained at surgery. These receptors were collected from a male donor with early-stage non-small cell lung cancer. CDR3s include the opening cysteine and the closing phenylalanine or tryptophan. A D gene is named only where the DNA matches it firmly. Clone size, where shown, is once, few, many, or a class for clones that have expanded.

>TRBV27|TRBD1|TRBJ1-1|medium-sized|20
CASSSYYLARQGWSNTEAFF
TGTGCCAGCAGTTCCTACTACCTAGCCCGACAGGGTTGGTCGAACACTGAAGCTTTCTTT
>TRBV20-1|.|TRBJ2-7|.|13
CSASRQVGNEQYF
TGCAGTGCTAGTCGGCAGGTTGGGAACGAGCAGTACTTC
>TRBV5-4|.|TRBJ2-5|.|14
CASSFRDTQETQYF
TGTGCCAGCAGCTTCCGGGACACACAAGAGACCCAGTACTTC
>TRBV7-2|.|TRBJ2-2|medium-sized|16
CASSSNGGGNTGELFF
TGTGCCAGCAGCTCGAATGGGGGAGGGAACACCGGGGAGCTGTTTTTT
>TRBV20-1|.|TRBJ1-2|medium-sized|12
CSAPGGFYGYTF
TGCAGTGCCCCGGGGGGGTTTTATGGCTACACCTTC
>TRBV20-1|TRBD2|TRBJ2-3|many|16
CSAREGGSRSPDTQYF
TGCAGTGCTAGAGAGGGGGGGTCTAGGTCCCCAGATACGCAGTATTTT
>TRBV24-1|.|TRBJ2-5|few|16
CATSGGRTTYQETQYF
TGTGCCACCAGTGGAGGTCGGACAACGTACCAAGAGACCCAGTACTTC
>TRBV18|.|TRBJ1-3|few|16
CASSPRTNPTGNTIYF
TGTGCCAGCTCACCACGGACTAACCCCACTGGAAACACCATATATTTT
>TRBV7-8|TRBD2|TRBJ2-1|.|12
CASSRTSGEQFF
TGTGCCAGCAGTAGGACTAGCGGTGAGCAGTTCTTC
>TRBV2|TRBD1|TRBJ1-1|.|13
CASSGTGGTEAFF
TGTGCCAGCAGTGGGACAGGGGGGACTGAAGCTTTCTTT
>TRBV29-1|TRBD2|TRBJ2-3|medium-sized|13
CSVETSGADTQYF
TGCAGCGTTGAGACTAGCGGGGCAGATACGCAGTATTTT
>TRBV27|.|TRBJ1-1|medium-sized|13
CASSSGGGTEAFF
TGTGCCAGCAGTTCAGGAGGGGGCACTGAAGCTTTCTTT
>TRBV6-5|.|TRBJ2-4|few|14
CASSYSDGEDIQYF
TGTGCCAGCAGTTACTCGGACGGGGAGGACATTCAGTACTTC
>TRBV3-1|.|TRBJ2-7|many|13
CASSQADSYEQYF
TGTGCCAGCAGCCAAGCTGACTCCTACGAGCAGTACTTC
>TRBV2|.|TRBJ2-1|many|15
CASSEGTNGPNEQFF
TGTGCCAGCAGTGAAGGGACTAACGGACCCAATGAGCAGTTCTTC
>TRBV11-3|.|TRBJ1-1|few|13
CASSIRRDTEAFF
TGTGCCAGCAGCATTCGACGGGACACTGAAGCTTTCTTT
>TRBV20-1|TRBD2|TRBJ2-1|medium-sized|15
CSANWGLGDYNEQFF
TGCAGTGCTAATTGGGGACTAGGGGACTACAATGAGCAGTTCTTC
>TRBV12-3/TRBV12-4|.|TRBJ1-1|medium-sized|14
CASSLGGMNTEAFF
TGTGCCAGCAGTTTGGGGGGGATGAACACTGAAGCTTTCTTT
>TRBV6-5|.|TRBJ2-1|medium-sized|12
CASSYGNNEQFF
TGTGCCAGCAGTTACGGGAATAATGAGCAGTTCTTC
>TRBV5-5|TRBD1|TRBJ2-3|many|14
CASSTGTGIYTQYF
TGTGCCAGCAGCACCGGGACAGGGATTTATACGCAGTATTTT
>TRBV7-2|.|TRBJ2-3|many|13
CASSLGGTDTQYF
TGTGCCAGCAGCCTAGGGGGCACAGATACGCAGTATTTT
>TRBV5-1|.|TRBJ1-2|many|15
CASSGTDWGNYGYTF
TGCGCCAGCAGCGGAACAGATTGGGGCAACTATGGCTACACCTTC
>TRBV27|.|TRBJ2-5|medium-sized|15
CASSLHVSVLETQYF
TGTGCCAGCAGTTTACACGTTTCCGTGCTGGAGACCCAGTACTTC
>TRBV28|TRBD1|TRBJ1-6|medium-sized|15
CASSLSGGNNSPLHF
TGTGCCAGCAGTTTATCAGGGGGAAACAATTCACCCCTCCACTTT
>TRBV12-3/TRBV12-4|.|TRBJ2-3|many|11
CASSRGDTQYF
TGTGCCAGCTCCCGGGGGGATACGCAGTATTTT
>TRBV20-1|TRBD2|TRBJ2-1|medium-sized|16
CSAPPSGGPDYNEQFF
TGCAGTGCTCCACCTAGCGGGGGTCCCGACTACAATGAGCAGTTCTTC
>TRBV4-3|.|TRBJ2-2|few|19
CASSQDPPSHVVNTGELFF
TGCGCCAGCAGCCAAGATCCGCCATCCCATGTTGTGAACACCGGGGAGCTGTTTTTT
>TRBV7-9|.|TRBJ1-5|many|11
CALGDGQPQHF
TGTGCCCTGGGGGATGGACAGCCCCAGCATTTT
>TRBV29-1|TRBD2|TRBJ2-5|many|17
CSVQGLAGVKYQETQYF
TGCAGCGTCCAAGGACTAGCGGGGGTAAAGTACCAAGAGACCCAGTACTTC
>TRBV2|.|TRBJ2-5|medium-sized|14
CASSDQRNQETQYF
TGTGCCAGCAGTGATCAGCGTAACCAAGAGACCCAGTACTTC
>TRBV2|TRBD1|TRBJ2-7|medium-sized|14
CASKNGQGYSGQYF
TGTGCCAGCAAAAACGGACAGGGGTACTCAGGGCAGTACTTC
>TRBV12-3/TRBV12-4|.|TRBJ1-2|medium-sized|13
CASSPAGVGGYTF
TGTGCCAGCAGTCCCGCAGGGGTAGGAGGCTACACCTTC
>TRBV7-2|.|TRBJ2-1|medium-sized|15
CASSRYWGSDNEQFF
TGTGCCAGCAGCCGGTATTGGGGAAGTGACAATGAGCAGTTCTTC
>TRBV27|.|TRBJ1-4|medium-sized|16
CASRPVGAGGNEKLFF
TGTGCCAGCAGGCCCGTAGGGGCGGGGGGGAATGAAAAACTGTTTTTT
>TRBV11-3|.|TRBJ1-1|.|15
CASSLQGLENTEAFF
TGTGCCAGCAGCTTACAGGGCTTGGAAAACACTGAAGCTTTCTTT
>TRBV20-1|TRBD2|TRBJ2-1|many|17
CSALPGTSGNWDNEQFF
TGCAGTGCTCTTCCCGGGACTAGCGGGAACTGGGACAATGAGCAGTTCTTC
>TRBV20-1|.|TRBJ2-2|.|16
CSAPARQGIYTGELFF
TGCAGTGCGCCGGCTCGGCAGGGTATATACACCGGGGAGCTGTTTTTT
>TRBV4-2|TRBD1|TRBJ1-1|many|15
CASSQGRGFNTEAFF
TGTGCCAGCAGCCAAGGCAGGGGGTTCAACACTGAAGCTTTCTTT
>TRBV6-2/TRBV6-3|.|TRBJ1-2|medium-sized|14
CASSYSGQTYGYTF
TGTGCCAGCAGTTACTCTGGACAGACCTATGGCTACACCTTC
>TRBV6-2/TRBV6-3|TRBD2|TRBJ2-3|many|16
CASKNTGTSGADTQYF
TGTGCCAGCAAGAACACCGGGACTAGCGGGGCAGATACGCAGTATTTT
>TRBV6-5|.|TRBJ2-3|medium-sized|12
CASSSRRDKQYF
TGTGCCAGCAGCTCAAGGCGGGACAAGCAGTATTTT
>TRBV20-1|.|TRBJ2-4|medium-sized|18
CSARVQPSTGTAKNIQYF
TGCAGTGCTAGAGTCCAACCTTCAACCGGGACAGCCAAAAACATTCAGTACTTC
>TRBV11-3|TRBD2|TRBJ2-3|medium-sized|18
CASSPLGLAGVRTDTQYF
TGTGCCAGCAGCCCTCTGGGACTAGCGGGAGTACGCACAGATACGCAGTATTTT
>TRBV3-1|.|TRBJ2-2|medium-sized|14
CASSQGLTTGELFF
TGTGCCAGCAGCCAAGGACTAACCACCGGGGAGCTGTTTTTT